What follows is one T cell receptor (beta chain) and its context. Its specificity is unknown. Researchers built TCR beta cDNA using 5'RACE template switching with UMIs. TCRdb re-called the 5' RACE reads and catalogs CDR3 proteins one per entry, DNA excluded. The sample has some 440,000 distinct CDR3 sequences; the top ten hold approximately 1.4%. This entry comes from a study of T cells expressing NK-cell markers. Study results and limitations: HCMV specificity of expanded NKG2C+ T cell clones remained unclear. Among CD8+ T cells from six donors, dominant NKG2C+ clonotypes accounted for about 1.0-8%.

There are 13 residues in the CDR3. The TCR was taken from a woman in her forties or fifties in good health. The rearrangement uses TRBV12-3 or TRBV12-4 and TRBJ2-1; TCRdb's D call of TRBD1 is untestable without DNA. Sequencing input: blood T cells: a sorted CD56 or NKG2C T cell subset, CD4+ or CD8+ T cells, or bulk PBMC T cells (not recorded which). CDR3 region: CASSPWEGNEQFF.